This T cell receptor (beta chain) is drawn from a study of T-cell reconstitution after alpha-beta-depleted transplantation in children (dated by TCRdb to 2016 to 2018). Background for the entire study: Using TCR repertoire profiling, the study followed T-cell immune reconstitution in a quantitative way in children after TCRalphabeta/CD19-depleted allogeneic hematopoietic cell transplantation.

There are a few counts of this clonotype. It lacks a known antigen. It has no much larger one-base neighbor in the sample; base qualities were not kept. The library was produced with PCR. Sequencing took place on an Illumina HiSeq 2500. TCR library preparation used molecular barcoding, with unique molecular identifiers applied to normalize quantification of the TCRbeta repertoire. Through fastp at Q25 and MiXCR, TCRdb rebuilt clones from the public reads, retaining in-frame beta chains. One record per CDR3 amino acid sequence lists the most common genes and DNA. Present in this sample are 170,000 or so distinct CDR3 sequences, around 7% of which were seen just once. Together, the top ten hold over 2.5% of the sample. Germline trimming: 5 bases from V, 7 bases from J; junction bases outside gene matches: 11. From a lookup of the germline V gene, CDR1 and CDR2 are MGHRA and YSYEKL. The cysteine opens and the phenylalanine closes a CDR3 of 15 amino acids. CDR3 DNA only is kept here, 45 bases in frame from base 1.

Sequenced material: PBMCs from the stem cell graft donor, taken from the stem cell graft. The chain joins TRBV4-1 to TRBJ2-7; 10 bases in the middle match TRBD1. This clonotype was sampled from a human donor who donated a stem cell graft to a child with Wiskott-Aldrich syndrome. The DNA sequence is as follows: TGCGCCAGCAGCTTCCCGGGACAGGGGCTGGATGAGCAGTACTTC. The encoded protein is CASSFPGQGLDEQYF.